The rows below give T cell receptor beta chains drawn from one sample of a study of OX40 agonist ivuxolimab in advanced cancers. The repertoire was sequenced with immunoSEQ multiplex PCR; TCRdb's copy has only in-frame clones and lacks some. In the table there are 75,000 to 95,000 clones, about 91% of which are singletons. Sequenced material: CD4+ or CD8+ T cells sorted from blood, taken in a trial of the OX40 agonist ivuxolimab. The receptors derive from an adult with an advanced solid tumor such as melanoma, head and neck, liver or kidney cancer. Both conserved end residues are part of each CDR3. D genes are given only for firm matches. The size field is filled for only some rows; it gives once, few, many or a size class.

d_call j_call clone_size v_call cdr3_nt cdr3_aa
- TRBJ1-1 once TRBV6-6 TGTGCCAGCAGTTACTCGCGAGTGAACACTGAAGCTTTCTTT CASSYSRVNTEAFF
- TRBJ2-5 once TRBV14 TGTGCCAGCAGCCAAGATCTAGGAGCGGAGACCCAGTACTTC CASSQDLGAETQYF
- TRBJ1-2 - TRBV12-5 TGTGCTAGTGGTCCTTCTCCAGGGCAGGACTATGGCTACACCTTC CASGPSPGQDYGYTF
- TRBJ1-4 - TRBV6-5 TGTGCCAGCAGTTACTTGGCGCGTGTGGGTGAAAAACTGTTTTTT CASSYLARVGEKLFF
- TRBJ2-5 - TRBV2 TGTGCCAGCAGTGACAGGGGCGGAGGAGACCAGTACTTC CASSDRGGGDQYF
- TRBJ2-3 - TRBV19 TGTGCCAGTAGTAAGGGGGGTAGCACAGATACGCAGTATTTT CASSKGGSTDTQYF
TRBD1 TRBJ2-7 - TRBV19 TGTGCCAGTAGTATAGCCGGGACAGGGGTCTACGAGCAGTACTTC CASSIAGTGVYEQYF
- TRBJ2-7 - TRBV21-1 TGTGCCAGCAGCACCTTCGTTGGGACAGAGAGCTCCTACGAGCAGTACTTC CASSTFVGTESSYEQYF
- TRBJ1-5 - TRBV5-4 TGTGCCAGCAGCTCACGGGCGCGGTATAGCAATCAGCCCCAGCATTTT CASSSRARYSNQPQHF
TRBD1 TRBJ2-3 - TRBV6-6 TGTGCCAGCAGTTCCCAGGGGGCCACAGATACGCAGTATTTT CASSSQGATDTQYF
- TRBJ1-1 - TRBV6-5 TGTGCCAGCATCCTAAGGTCCGGGACGAACACTGAAGCTTTCTTT CASILRSGTNTEAFF
- TRBJ2-5 - TRBV7-7 TGTGCTAGCGGACCCACAGCAGGCGAAGAGACCCAGTACTTC CASGPTAGEETQYF
- TRBJ2-6 - TRBV7-3 TGTGCCAGCAGCCCAGAGGGGAACTCTGGGGCCAACGTCCTGACTTTC CASSPEGNSGANVLTF
TRBD1 TRBJ1-2 - TRBV6-5 TGTGCCAGCAGTGCGGGACAGAACTATGGCTACACCTTC CASSAGQNYGYTF
- TRBJ1-1 - TRBV5-5 TGTGCCAGCAGCCCAAGGAACTTGAACACTGAAGCTTTCTTT CASSPRNLNTEAFF
- TRBJ2-3 - TRBV30 TGTGCCTGGAGAGTCATCGAGCAGTATTTT CAWRVIEQYF